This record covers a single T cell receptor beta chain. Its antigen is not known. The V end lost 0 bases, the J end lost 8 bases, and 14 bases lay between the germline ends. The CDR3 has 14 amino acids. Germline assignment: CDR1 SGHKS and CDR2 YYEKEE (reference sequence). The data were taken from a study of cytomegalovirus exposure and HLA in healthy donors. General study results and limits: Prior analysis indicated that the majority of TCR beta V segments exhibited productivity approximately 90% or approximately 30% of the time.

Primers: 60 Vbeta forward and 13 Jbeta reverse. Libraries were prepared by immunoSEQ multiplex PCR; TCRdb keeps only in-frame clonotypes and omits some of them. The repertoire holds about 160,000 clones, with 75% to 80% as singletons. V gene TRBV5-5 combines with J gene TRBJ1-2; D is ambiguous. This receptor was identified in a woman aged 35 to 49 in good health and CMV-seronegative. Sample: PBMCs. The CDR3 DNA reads TGTGCCAGCAGCTTGGATTTGACTACTAACGGCTACACCTTC. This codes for CASSLDLTTNGYTF.